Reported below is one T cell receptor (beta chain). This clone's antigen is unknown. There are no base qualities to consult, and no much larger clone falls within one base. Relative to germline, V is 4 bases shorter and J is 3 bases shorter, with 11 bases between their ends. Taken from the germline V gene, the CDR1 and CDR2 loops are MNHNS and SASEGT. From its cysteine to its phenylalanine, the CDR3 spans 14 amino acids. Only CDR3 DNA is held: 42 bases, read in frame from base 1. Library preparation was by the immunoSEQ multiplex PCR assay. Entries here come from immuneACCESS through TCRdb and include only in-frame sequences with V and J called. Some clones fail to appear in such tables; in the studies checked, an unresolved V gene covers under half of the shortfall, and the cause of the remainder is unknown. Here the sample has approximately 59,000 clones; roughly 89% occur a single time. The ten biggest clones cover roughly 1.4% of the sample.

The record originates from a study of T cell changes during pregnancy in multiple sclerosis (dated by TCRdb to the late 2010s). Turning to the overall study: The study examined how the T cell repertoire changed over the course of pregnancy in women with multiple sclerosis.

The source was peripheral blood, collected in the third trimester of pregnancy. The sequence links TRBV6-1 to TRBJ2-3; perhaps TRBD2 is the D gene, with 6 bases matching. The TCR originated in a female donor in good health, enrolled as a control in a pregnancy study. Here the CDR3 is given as CASSARLGTDTQYF. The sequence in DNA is TGTGCCAGCAGTGCTCGACTAGGAACAGATACGCAGTATTTT.